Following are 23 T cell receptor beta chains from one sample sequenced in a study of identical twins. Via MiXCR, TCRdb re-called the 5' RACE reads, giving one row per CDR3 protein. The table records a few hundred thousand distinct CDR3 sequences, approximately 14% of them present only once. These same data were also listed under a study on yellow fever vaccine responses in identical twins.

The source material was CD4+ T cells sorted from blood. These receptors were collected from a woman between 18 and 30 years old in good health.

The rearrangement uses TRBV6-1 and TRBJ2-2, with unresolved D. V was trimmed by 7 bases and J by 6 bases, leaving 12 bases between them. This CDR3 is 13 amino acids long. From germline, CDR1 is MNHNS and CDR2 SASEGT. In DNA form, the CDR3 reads TGTGCCAGCACCAAACGCGTCGCCGGGGAGCTGTTTTTT. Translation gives CASTKRVAGELFF.

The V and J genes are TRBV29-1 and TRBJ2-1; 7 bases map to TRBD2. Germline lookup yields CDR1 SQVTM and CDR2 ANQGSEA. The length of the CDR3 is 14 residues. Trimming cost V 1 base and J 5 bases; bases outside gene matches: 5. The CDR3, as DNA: TGCAGCGTTGAAGGACCTAGCGGCAACAATGAGCAGTTCTTC. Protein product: CSVEGPSGNNEQFF.

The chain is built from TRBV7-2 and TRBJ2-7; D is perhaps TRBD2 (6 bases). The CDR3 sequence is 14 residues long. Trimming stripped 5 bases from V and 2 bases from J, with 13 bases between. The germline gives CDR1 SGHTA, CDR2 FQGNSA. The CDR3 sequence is CASSARWGAYEQYF. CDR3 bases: TGTGCCAGCAGCGCCCGGTGGGGGGCCTACGAGCAGTACTTC.

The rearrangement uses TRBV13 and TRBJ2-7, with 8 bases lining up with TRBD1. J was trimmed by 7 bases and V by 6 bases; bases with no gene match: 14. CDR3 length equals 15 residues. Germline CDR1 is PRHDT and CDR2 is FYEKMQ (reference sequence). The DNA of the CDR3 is TGTGCCAGCAGGCGGTTGGACAGGGAGGTTGGAGAGCAGTACTTC. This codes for CASRRLDREVGEQYF.

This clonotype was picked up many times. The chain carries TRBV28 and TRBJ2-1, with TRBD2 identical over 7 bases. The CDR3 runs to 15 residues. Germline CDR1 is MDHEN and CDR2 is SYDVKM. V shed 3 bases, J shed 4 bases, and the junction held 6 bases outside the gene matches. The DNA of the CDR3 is TGTGCCAGCAGTTTGAAGCGGGACTCATACAATGAGCAGTTCTTC. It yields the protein CASSLKRDSYNEQFF. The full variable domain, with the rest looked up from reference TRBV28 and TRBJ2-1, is DVKVTQSSRYLVKRTGEKVFLECVQDMDHENMFWYRQDPGLGLRLIYFSYDVKMKEKGDIPEGYSVSREKKERFSLILESASTNQTSMYLCASSLKRDSYNEQFFGPGTRLTVL.

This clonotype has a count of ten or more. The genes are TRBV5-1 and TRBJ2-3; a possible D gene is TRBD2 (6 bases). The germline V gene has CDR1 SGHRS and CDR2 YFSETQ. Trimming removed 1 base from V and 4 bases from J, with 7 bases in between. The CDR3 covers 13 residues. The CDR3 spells CASSLTSPDTQYF. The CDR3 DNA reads TGCGCCAGCAGCTTGACTAGCCCAGATACGCAGTATTTT.

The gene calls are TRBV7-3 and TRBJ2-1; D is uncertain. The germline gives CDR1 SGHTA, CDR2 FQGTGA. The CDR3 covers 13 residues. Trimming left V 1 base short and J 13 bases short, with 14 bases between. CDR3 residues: CASSLIARTDQFF. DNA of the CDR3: TGTGCCAGCAGCTTAATAGCAAGGACGGATCAGTTCTTC.

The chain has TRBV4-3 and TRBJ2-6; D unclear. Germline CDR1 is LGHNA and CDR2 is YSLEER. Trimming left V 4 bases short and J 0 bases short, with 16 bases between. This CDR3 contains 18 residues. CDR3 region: CASSLRPLTSSGANVLTF. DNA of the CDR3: TGCGCCAGCAGCCTTCGGCCCTTGACCTCCTCTGGGGCCAACGTCCTGACTTTC.

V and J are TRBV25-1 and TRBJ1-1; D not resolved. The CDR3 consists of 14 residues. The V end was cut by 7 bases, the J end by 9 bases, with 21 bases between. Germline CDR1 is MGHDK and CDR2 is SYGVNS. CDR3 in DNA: TGTGCCAGCACCGGATCCGGTTTACCCTTGAAAGCTTTCTTT. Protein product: CASTGSGLPLKAFF.

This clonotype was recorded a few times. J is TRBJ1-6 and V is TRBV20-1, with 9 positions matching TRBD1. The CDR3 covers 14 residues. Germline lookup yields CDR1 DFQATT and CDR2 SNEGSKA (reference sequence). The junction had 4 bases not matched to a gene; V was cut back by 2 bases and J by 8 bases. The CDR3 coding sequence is TGCAGTGCTAGATACAGGGGGCCGGATTCACCCCTCCACTTT. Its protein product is CSARYRGPDSPLHF.

The CDR3 bases are TGCAGTGCTAGAGACCCTAGCGGGGCGGGTAATGAGCAGTTCTTC. Translated, it gives CSARDPSGAGNEQFF. The chain recombines TRBV20-1 with TRBJ2-1, with 9 bases matching TRBD2. Trimming took 0 bases from V and 7 from J; bases not matched to a gene: 7. Germline V lookup: CDR1 DFQATT, CDR2 SNEGSKA (reference sequence). This CDR3 comprises 15 residues.

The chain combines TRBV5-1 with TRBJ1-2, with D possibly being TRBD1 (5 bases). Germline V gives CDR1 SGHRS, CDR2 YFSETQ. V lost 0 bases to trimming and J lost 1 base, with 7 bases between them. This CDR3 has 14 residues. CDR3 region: CASSLGQFNYGYTF. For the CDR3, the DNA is TGCGCCAGCAGCTTGGGACAGTTTAACTATGGCTACACCTTC.

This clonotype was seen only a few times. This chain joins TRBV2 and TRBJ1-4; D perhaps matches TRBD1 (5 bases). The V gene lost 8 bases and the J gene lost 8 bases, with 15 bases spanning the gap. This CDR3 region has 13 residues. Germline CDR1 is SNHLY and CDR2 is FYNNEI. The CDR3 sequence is CASSGMTEEKLFF. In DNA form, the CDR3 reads TGTGCCAGCTCAGGGATGACAGAGGAAAAACTGTTTTTT.

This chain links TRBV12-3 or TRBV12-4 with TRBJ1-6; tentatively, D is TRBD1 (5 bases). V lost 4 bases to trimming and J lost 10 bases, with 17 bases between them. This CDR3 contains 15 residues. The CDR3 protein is CASSSQGRVMSPLHF. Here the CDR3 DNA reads TGTGCCAGCAGTTCCCAGGGACGGGTAATGTCACCCCTCCACTTT.

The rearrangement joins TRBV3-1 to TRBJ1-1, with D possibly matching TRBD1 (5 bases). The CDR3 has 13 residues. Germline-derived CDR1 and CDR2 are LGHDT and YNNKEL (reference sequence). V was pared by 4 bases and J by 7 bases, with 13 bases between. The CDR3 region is CASSPIPQGEAFF. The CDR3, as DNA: TGTGCCAGCAGCCCGATACCGCAGGGTGAAGCTTTCTTT.

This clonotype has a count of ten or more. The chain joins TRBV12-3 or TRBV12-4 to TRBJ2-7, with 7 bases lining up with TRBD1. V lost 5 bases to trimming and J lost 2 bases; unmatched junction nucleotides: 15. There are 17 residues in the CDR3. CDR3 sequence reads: CASSPGDRVRSTYEQYF. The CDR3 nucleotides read TGTGCCAGCAGTCCCGGAGACAGGGTGAGATCTACCTACGAGCAGTACTTC.

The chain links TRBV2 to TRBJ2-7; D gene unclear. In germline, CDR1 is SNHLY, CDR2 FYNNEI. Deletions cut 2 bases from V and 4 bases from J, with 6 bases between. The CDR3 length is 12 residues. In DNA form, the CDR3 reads TGTGCCAGCAGTGAATTCGGTTACGAGCAGTACTTC. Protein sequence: CASSEFGYEQYF.

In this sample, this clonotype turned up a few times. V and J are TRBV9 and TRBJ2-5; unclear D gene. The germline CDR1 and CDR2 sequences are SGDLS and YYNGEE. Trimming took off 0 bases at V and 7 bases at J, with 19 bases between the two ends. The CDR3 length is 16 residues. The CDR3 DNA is TGTGCCAGCAGCGTAGAGCCCCTCGGCAGAGTCGCGACCCAGTACTTC. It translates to CASSVEPLGRVATQYF.

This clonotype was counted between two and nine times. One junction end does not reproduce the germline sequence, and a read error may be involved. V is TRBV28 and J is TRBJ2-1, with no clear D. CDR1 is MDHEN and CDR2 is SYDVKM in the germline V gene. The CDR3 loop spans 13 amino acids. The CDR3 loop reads CASTIPPGQHLQF. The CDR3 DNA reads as TGTGCCAGCACCATCCCCCCGGGCCAGCACCTACAATTC.

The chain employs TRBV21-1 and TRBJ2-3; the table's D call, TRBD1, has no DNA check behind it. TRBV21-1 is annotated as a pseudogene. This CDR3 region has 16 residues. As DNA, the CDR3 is TGTGCCACCAAAAGGAAATATGGGGGTAATTTGGATACGCAGTATTTT. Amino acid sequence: CATKRKYGGNLDTQYF.

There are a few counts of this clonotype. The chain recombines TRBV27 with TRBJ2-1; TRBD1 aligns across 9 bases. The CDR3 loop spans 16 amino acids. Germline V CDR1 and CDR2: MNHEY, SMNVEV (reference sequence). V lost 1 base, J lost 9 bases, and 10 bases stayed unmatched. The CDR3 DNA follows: TGTGCCAGCAGTTTATTAGCGACAGGGGGAAAGGTTGAGCAGTTCTTC. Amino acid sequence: CASSLLATGGKVEQFF.

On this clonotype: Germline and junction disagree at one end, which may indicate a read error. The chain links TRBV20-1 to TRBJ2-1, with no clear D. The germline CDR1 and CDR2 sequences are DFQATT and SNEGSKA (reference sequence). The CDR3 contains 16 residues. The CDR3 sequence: CSARFFTMYSNNEQFF. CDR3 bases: TGCAGTGCTAGATTCTTCACTATGTACTCCAACAATGAGCAGTTCTTC.

In DNA, the CDR3 is TGCGCCAGCAGCCAAGCGTCGCTAGCTCGTTACGAGCAGTACTTC. This codes for CASSQASLARYEQYF. This sequence joins TRBV4-3 and TRBJ2-7; tentatively, D is TRBD2 (5 bases). The CDR3 length is 15 residues. Germline assignment: CDR1 LGHNA and CDR2 YSLEER. V shed 1 base and J shed 4 bases, with 14 bases lying between them.